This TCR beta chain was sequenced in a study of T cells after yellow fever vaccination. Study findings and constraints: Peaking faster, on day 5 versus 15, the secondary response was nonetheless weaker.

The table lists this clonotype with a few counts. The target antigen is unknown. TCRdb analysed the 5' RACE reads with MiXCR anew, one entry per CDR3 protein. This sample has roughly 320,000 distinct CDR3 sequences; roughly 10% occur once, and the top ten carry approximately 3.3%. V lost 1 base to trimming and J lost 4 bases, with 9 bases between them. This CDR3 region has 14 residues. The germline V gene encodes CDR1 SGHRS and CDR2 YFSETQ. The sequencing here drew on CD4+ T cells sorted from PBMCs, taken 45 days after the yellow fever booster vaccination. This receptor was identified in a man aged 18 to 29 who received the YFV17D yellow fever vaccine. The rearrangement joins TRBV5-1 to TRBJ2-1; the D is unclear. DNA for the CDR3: TGCGCCAGCAGCTTGTCCCAGGAGTACAATGAGCAGTTCTTC. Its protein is CASSLSQEYNEQFF.